A selection of T cell receptor beta chains follows, all from one sample in a study of blood T cell repertoires in COVID-19. Repertoires were generated with immunoSEQ multiplex PCR, while TCRdb's copy carries only in-frame clones and drops some. The profile shows tens of thousands of clones, around 90% of them singletons. Sequenced material: peripheral blood. The receptor source for this set is a human donor in a cohort sampled during active COVID-19. Both conserved end residues are part of each CDR3.

j_call v_call cdr3_length cdr3_aa
TRBJ1-1 TRBV11-2 12 CASQQGATEAFF
TRBJ2-7 TRBV27 14 CASSFDRGEREQYF
TRBJ1-2 TRBV4-2 15 CASSGRRGGDYGYTF
TRBJ2-1 TRBV11-2 17 CASSPGGQGSNMNEQFF
TRBJ1-2 TRBV6-1 16 CASSEAGGLNLYGYTF
TRBJ1-2 TRBV7-8 18 CASCLYGWGDWGNYGYTF
TRBJ2-7 TRBV28 11 CASIRNYEQYF
TRBJ1-2 TRBV12-3/TRBV12-4 13 CASSLGNTYGYTF
TRBJ1-3 TRBV11-2 15 CASSSLRGDRNTIYF
TRBJ1-2 TRBV5-4 12 CASSLGQGSYTF
TRBJ1-6 TRBV27 15 CASSPHEGSNSPLHF
TRBJ1-1 TRBV27 14 CASSPTGGDTEAFF
TRBJ2-4 TRBV4-1 14 CASSQAQTGDIQYF
TRBJ1-2 TRBV7-3 14 CASSSDRGTYGYTF
TRBJ2-7 TRBV28 13 CASSLGQGQEQYF
TRBJ2-7 TRBV4-1 15 CASSQDRGTDYEQYF
TRBJ2-7 TRBV7-6 14 CASSPGGYSYEQYF
TRBJ1-1 TRBV29-1 11 CSVEGRDKAFF
TRBJ2-7 TRBV7-2 14 CASSLDGSSYEQYF
TRBJ2-7 TRBV4-2 18 CASSREVWSAGGSYEQYF
TRBJ1-2 TRBV28 16 CASSYDGTRHNYGYTF
TRBJ1-1 TRBV5-5 16 CASSLSLGTGETEAFF
TRBJ1-2 TRBV11-2 16 CASSPSGTEAYYGYTF
TRBJ1-1 TRBV5-1 17 CASSLAGQSEGFTEAFF
TRBJ1-4 TRBV10-3 12 CASGETNEKLFF
TRBJ2-7 TRBV24-1 14 CATSSGRGRGEQYF
TRBJ1-1 TRBV12-3/TRBV12-4 13 CASSLRENTEAFF
TRBJ1-5 TRBV5-6 15 CASSSNDRGNQPQHF
TRBJ2-7 TRBV7-2 12 CASSYGSYEQYF
TRBJ2-1 TRBV27 12 CASSSHSLEQFF
TRBJ1-1 TRBV21-1 14 CATGGAGGCTEAFF
TRBJ2-7 TRBV4-2 16 CASSQDPAGSSYEQYF
TRBJ1-1 TRBV11-2 13 CASSKRGGTEAFF
TRBJ2-7 TRBV30 14 CAWSGQGAVYEQYF
TRBJ1-2 TRBV4-1 17 CASSPPGGALWSGGYTF
TRBJ1-2 TRBV20-1 9 CSARSRDTF
TRBJ2-5 TRBV12-1 18 CASSLLTGTSGGRETQYF
TRBJ1-4 TRBV5-1 15 CASSLVGGGNEKLFF
TRBJ2-2 TRBV9 16 CASSSIDRSSSGELFF
TRBJ1-2 TRBV7-2 15 CASSLTGQSFYGYTF
TRBJ1-1 TRBV10-3 13 CAISEGNRDEAFF
TRBJ2-7 TRBV9 14 CASSVDGSSYEQYF
TRBJ1-2 TRBV6-6 18 CASSPNRDRAQGRYGYTF
TRBJ1-2 TRBV6-2/TRBV6-3 18 CASSNRGHSGLANYGYTF
TRBJ1-5 TRBV21-1 14 CASSRTGKGQPQHF